This record concerns one TCR beta chain sequence. This sample stems from a study of blood T cell repertoires in COVID-19. Study in general: Samples representing acute and convalescent COVID-19 were sourced from the United States, Italy and Spain. Nucleic acid was either cDNA or gDNA, and it came from T cells, B-cell-depleted T cells, or PBMCs.

The study drew participants aged about 18 to 89 years from some 24 US areas. Participants were placed into cohorts based on the clinical history they reported. This table comes from immunoSEQ multiplex PCR, and its TCRdb copy is limited to in-frame clones, with some not included. The sample records 150,000 to 200,000 clones, approximately 80% being singletons. Germline assignment: CDR1 SGHTA and CDR2 FQGNSA. V was clipped by 5 bases and J by 11 bases, with 15 bases between them. CDR3 length: 12 amino acids. The TCR sequence derives from a woman aged 55-70 years with acute COVID-19. Sequences were obtained from PBMCs or T cells enriched from blood (not recorded which). The J gene is TRBJ2-5, the V gene TRBV7-2; D is possibly TRBD1 (6 bases). In DNA, the CDR3 is TGTGCCAGCAGCCCAAACAGGGAATCTCAGTACTTC. This encodes CASSPNRESQYF.